This T cell receptor (beta chain) was obtained from a study of cytomegalovirus exposure and HLA in healthy donors. Study-wide context: Roughly 85 million unique TCRs from HLA-typed donors made up an early data release.

Primers: 60 Vbeta forward and 13 Jbeta reverse. Profiled with immunoSEQ multiplex PCR; TCRdb holds only in-frame clones, not every one. Seen here are 80,000 to 100,000 clones, about 81% observed once, and the top ten hold 1.4%. Germline V gene lookup returns CDR1 SEHNR and CDR2 FQNEAQ (reference sequence). The CDR3 length is 14 residues. Details on this clone: Antigen unknown.

Study results and limitations: In vitro confirmation showed three CMV-associated chains to be CMV antigen specific. For most TCR beta V segments, an earlier analysis put the productive rate at about 90% or about 30% of the time.

What was sequenced was PBMCs. This TCR was sampled from a middle-aged man in good health and CMV-seronegative. V is TRBV7-9 and J is TRBJ2-5, with 8 bases fitting TRBD1. TRBJ2-7 matches the DNA end more closely, so the J call is doubtful. CDR3 DNA: TGTGCCAGCAGCCCCGGGACAGGAGGATACGAGCAGTACTTC. This sequence encodes CASSPGTGGYEQYF.